This T cell receptor (beta chain) was documented in a study of blood T cells in healthy people across ages. The study, taken as a whole, reports: The diversity estimates, figures obtained from one million T cells, were considered underestimates. Unsorted PBMCs ruled out conclusive naive versus antigen-experienced comparison.

A sample-barcoded 5' primer and a J-beta primer mix were used in a second PCR of roughly 6 to 11 cycles. A tag from a template-switch adaptor with 12 random nucleotides marked each cDNA molecule. From the 5' RACE reads, TCRdb called clonotypes with MiXCR, one entry per CDR3 protein. The data show 550,000 to 600,000 distinct CDR3 sequences, under 55% seen once. In germline, CDR1 is MNHEY, CDR2 SMNVEV (reference sequence). Trimming took 3 bases from V and 5 from J; bases not matched to a gene: 3. CDR3 length equals 15 residues. This clonotype turned up a few times. The antigen is unknown. This sequence joins TRBV27 and TRBJ2-7; 14 bases line up with TRBD2. Material: blood. The clonotype was recovered from a man older than 75 in good health. CDR3 amino acids: CASSFLTSGRDEQYF. Here the CDR3 DNA reads TGTGCCAGCAGTTTTCTGACTAGCGGGAGGGACGAGCAGTACTTC.